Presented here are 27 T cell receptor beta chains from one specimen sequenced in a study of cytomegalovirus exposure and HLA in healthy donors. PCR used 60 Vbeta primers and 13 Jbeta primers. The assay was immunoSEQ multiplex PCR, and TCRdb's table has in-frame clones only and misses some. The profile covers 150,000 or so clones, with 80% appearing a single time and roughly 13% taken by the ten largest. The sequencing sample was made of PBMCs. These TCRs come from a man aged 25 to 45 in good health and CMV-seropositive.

CDR3 DNA sequence: TGTGCCAGCTCACCTTCACCCGGGACAGAGCTCTACGAGCAGTACTTC. Translating it yields CASSPSPGTELYEQYF. The V gene is TRBV18, the J gene TRBJ2-7, with TRBD1 matching 7 bases. Germline values: CDR1 KGHSH, CDR2 LQKENI. The trim removed 3 bases at V and 3 bases at J, leaving 11 bases unmatched. This CDR3 is 16 amino acids long.

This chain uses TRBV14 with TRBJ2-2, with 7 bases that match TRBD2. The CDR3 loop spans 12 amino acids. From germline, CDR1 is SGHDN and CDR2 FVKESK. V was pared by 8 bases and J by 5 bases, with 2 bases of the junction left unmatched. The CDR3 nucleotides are TGTGCCAGCGGGAGGGCAACCGGGGAGCTGTTTTTT. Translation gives CASGRATGELFF.

The CDR3 DNA sequence: TGTGCCAGCAGCCCCCCAGAGAACACCGGGGAGCTGTTTTTT. This sequence encodes CASSPPENTGELFF. V usage is TRBV7-9 and J usage is TRBJ2-2; unclear D gene. Trimming shortened V by 5 bases and J by 1 base, and 8 bases separated the two germline ends. Germline V gives CDR1 SEHNR, CDR2 FQNEAQ (reference sequence). This CDR3 comprises 14 residues.

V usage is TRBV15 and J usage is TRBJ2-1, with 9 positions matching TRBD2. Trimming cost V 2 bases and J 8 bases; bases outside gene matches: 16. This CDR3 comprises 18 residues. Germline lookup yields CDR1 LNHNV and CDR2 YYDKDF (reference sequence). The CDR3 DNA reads TGTGCCACCAGCAGAAATCCGTGGACTAGCGCTTCAGGGGATGAGCAGTTCTTC. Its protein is CATSRNPWTSASGDEQFF. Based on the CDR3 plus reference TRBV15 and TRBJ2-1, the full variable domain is DAMVIQNPRYQVTQFGKPVTLSCSQTLNHNVMYWYQQKSSQAPKLLFHYYDKDFNNEADTPDNFQSRRPNTSFCFLDIRSPGLGDTAMYLCATSRNPWTSASGDEQFFGPGTRLTVL.

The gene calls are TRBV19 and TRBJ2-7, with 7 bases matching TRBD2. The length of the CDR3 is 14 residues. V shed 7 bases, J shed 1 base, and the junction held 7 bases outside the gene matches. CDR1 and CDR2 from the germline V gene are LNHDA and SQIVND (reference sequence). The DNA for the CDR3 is TGTGCCAGTAAGGTGGGAGGGCGATCCTACGAGCAGTACTTC. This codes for CASKVGGRSYEQYF.

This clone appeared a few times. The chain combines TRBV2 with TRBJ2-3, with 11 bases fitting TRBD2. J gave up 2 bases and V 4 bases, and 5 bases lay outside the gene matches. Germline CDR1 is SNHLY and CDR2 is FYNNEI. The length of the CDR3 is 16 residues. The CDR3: CASSGRLAGLTDTQYF. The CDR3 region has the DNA TGTGCCAGCAGTGGAAGACTAGCGGGGCTCACAGATACGCAGTATTTT.

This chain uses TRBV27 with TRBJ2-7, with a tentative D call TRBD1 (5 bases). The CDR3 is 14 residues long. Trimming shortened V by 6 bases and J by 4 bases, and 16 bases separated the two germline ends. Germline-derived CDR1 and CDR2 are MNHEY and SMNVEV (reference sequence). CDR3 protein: CASSPSHRSYEQYF. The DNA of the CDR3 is TGTGCCAGCAGCCCCAGTCACAGGAGTTACGAGCAGTACTTC.

The DNA of the CDR3 is TGCGCCAGCAAGTCAGGGGGCTACTCCTCCTACGAGCAGTACTTC. The encoded protein is CASKSGGYSSYEQYF. The genes are TRBV10-2 and TRBJ2-7; 8 bases map to TRBD1. The CDR3 extends over 15 amino acids. CDR1 is WSHSY, CDR2 SAAADI, per germline. The trim removed 7 bases at V and 0 bases at J, leaving 8 bases unmatched.

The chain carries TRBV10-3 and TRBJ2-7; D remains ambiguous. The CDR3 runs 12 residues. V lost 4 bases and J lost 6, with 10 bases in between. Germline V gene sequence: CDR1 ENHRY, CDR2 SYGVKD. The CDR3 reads CAISGYTGEQYF. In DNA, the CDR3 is TGTGCCATCAGTGGATATACGGGCGAGCAGTACTTC.

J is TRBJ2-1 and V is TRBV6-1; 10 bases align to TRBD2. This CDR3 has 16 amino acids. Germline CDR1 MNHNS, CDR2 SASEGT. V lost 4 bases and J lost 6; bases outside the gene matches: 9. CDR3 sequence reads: CASSAYLAGARNEQFF. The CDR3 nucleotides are TGTGCCAGCAGTGCCTATCTAGCGGGGGCCCGCAATGAGCAGTTCTTC.

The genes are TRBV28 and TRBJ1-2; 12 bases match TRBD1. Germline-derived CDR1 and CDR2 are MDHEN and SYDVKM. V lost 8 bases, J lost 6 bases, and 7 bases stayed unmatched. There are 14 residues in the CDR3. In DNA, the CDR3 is TGTGCCAGCTGTCCCGGGACAGGGGGCCATGGCTACACCTTC. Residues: CASCPGTGGHGYTF.

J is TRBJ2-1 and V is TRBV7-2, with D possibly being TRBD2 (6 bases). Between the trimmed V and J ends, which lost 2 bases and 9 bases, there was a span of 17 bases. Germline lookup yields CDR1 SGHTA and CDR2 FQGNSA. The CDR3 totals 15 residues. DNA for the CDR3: TGTGCCAGCAGCTTATCCCAGGGAGGAGTGGGTGAGCAGTTCTTC. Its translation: CASSLSQGGVGEQFF.

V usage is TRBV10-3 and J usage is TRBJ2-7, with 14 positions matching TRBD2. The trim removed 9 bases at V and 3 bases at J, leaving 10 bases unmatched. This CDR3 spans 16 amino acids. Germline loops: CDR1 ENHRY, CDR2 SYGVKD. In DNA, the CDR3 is TGTGCCATACTGACGAGGACTAGCGGGAGGATCTACGAGCAGTACTTC. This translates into CAILTRTSGRIYEQYF.

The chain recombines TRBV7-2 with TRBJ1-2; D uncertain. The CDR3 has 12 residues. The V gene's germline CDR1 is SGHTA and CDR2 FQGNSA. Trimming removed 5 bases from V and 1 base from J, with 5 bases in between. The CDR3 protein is CASSPRNYGYTF. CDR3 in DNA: TGTGCCAGCAGCCCCCGTAACTATGGCTACACCTTC.

The CDR3 sequence is CASSFGGQGAGQPQHF. CDR3 DNA: TGTGCCAGCAGCTTTGGGGGTCAGGGGGCTGGCCAGCCCCAGCATTTT. The rearrangement uses TRBV7-2 and TRBJ1-5; 8 nucleotides align to TRBD1. Looked up from germline, CDR1 is SGHTA and CDR2 is FQGNSA. The V segment lost 3 bases and the J segment 7 bases; nucleotides outside the gene matches: 11. The CDR3 loop spans 16 amino acids.

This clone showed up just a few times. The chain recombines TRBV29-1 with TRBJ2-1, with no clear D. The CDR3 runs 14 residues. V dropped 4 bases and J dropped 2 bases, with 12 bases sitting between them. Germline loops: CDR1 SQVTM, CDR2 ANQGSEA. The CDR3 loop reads CSVAWQNPYNEQFF. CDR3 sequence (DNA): TGCAGCGTTGCCTGGCAAAACCCCTACAATGAGCAGTTCTTC.

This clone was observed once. The CDR3 DNA reads TGTGCCAGCAGCCCACGGACTAGCACGGGAGGGCTGGAGACCCAGTACTTC. It specifies CASSPRTSTGGLETQYF. The J gene is TRBJ2-5, the V gene TRBV5-4; 8 positions agree with TRBD2. V shed 4 bases and J 5 bases; nucleotides not matched to a gene: 16. Germline CDR1 reads SGHNT; CDR2 reads YYREEE (reference sequence). The CDR3 covers 17 residues.

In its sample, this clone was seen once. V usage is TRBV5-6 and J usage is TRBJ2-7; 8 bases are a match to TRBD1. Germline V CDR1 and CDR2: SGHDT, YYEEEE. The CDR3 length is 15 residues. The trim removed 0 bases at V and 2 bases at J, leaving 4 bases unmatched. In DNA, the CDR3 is TGTGCCAGCAGCTTGGGGCAGGGGGCGACCTACGAGCAGTACTTC. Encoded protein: CASSLGQGATYEQYF.

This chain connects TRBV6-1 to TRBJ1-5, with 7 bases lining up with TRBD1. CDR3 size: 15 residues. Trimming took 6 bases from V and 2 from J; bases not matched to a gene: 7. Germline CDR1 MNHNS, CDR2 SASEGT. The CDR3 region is CASRGRGDGNQPQHF. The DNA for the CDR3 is TGTGCCAGCAGGGGCAGGGGGGATGGCAATCAGCCCCAGCATTTT.

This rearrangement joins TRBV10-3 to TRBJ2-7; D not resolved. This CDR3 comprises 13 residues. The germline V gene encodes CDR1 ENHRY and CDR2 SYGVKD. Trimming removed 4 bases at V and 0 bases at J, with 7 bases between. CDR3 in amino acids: CAISAGRSYEQYF. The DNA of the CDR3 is TGTGCCATCAGTGCTGGGCGCTCCTACGAGCAGTACTTC.

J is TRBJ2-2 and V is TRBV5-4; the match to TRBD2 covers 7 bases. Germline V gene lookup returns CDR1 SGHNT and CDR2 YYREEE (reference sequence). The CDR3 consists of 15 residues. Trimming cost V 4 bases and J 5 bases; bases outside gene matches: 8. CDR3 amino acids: CASSMGGDLTGELFF. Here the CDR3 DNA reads TGTGCCAGCAGCATGGGAGGGGACTTAACCGGGGAGCTGTTTTTT. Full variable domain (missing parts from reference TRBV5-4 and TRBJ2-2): ETGVTQSPTHLIKTRGQQVTLRCSSQSGHNTVSWYQQALGQGPQFIFQYYREEENGRGNFPPRFSGLQFPNYSSELNVNALELDDSALYLCASSMGGDLTGELFFGEGSRLTVL.

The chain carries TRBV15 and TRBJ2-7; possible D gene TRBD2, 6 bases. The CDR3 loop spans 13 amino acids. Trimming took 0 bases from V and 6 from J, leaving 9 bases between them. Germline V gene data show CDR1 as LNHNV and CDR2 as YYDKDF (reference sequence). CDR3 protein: CATSRDLGGEQYF. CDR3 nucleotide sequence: TGTGCCACCAGCAGAGATCTCGGGGGCGAGCAGTACTTC.

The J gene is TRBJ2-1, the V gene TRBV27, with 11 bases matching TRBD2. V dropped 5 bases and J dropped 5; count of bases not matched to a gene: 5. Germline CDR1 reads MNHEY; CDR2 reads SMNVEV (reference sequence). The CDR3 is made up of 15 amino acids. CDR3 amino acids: CASSPGTSGDNEQFF. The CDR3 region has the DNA TGTGCCAGCAGTCCCGGGACTAGCGGAGACAATGAGCAGTTCTTC.

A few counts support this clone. The CDR3 region is CASSLGQDTDTQYF. Written as DNA, the CDR3 is TGCGCCAGCAGCTTGGGTCAGGACACAGATACGCAGTATTTT. The rearrangement uses TRBV5-1 and TRBJ2-3; D gene uncertain. The germline V and J ends were trimmed by 0 bases and 2 bases, with 7 bases remaining between them. CDR1 is SGHRS and CDR2 is YFSETQ in the germline V gene. The CDR3 is 14 residues long.

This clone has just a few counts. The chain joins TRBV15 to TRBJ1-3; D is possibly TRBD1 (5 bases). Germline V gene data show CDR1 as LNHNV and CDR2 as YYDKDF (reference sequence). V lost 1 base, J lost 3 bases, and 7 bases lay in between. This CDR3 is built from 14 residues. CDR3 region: CATSRGGVGNTIYF. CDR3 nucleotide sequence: TGTGCCACCAGCAGAGGGGGGGTTGGAAACACCATATATTTT.

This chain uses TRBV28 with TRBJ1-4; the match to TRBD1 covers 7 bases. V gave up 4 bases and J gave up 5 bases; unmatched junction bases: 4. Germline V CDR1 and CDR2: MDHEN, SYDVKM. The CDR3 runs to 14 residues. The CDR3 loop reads CASSSPTGNEKLFF. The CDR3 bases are TGTGCCAGCAGTTCCCCGACAGGGAATGAAAAACTGTTTTTT.

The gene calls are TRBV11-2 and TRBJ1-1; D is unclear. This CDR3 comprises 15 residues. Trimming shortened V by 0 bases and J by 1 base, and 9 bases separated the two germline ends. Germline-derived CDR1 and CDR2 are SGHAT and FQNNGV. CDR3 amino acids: CASSLEYEGNTEAFF. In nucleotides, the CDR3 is TGTGCCAGCAGCTTAGAGTATGAGGGGAACACTGAAGCTTTCTTT.